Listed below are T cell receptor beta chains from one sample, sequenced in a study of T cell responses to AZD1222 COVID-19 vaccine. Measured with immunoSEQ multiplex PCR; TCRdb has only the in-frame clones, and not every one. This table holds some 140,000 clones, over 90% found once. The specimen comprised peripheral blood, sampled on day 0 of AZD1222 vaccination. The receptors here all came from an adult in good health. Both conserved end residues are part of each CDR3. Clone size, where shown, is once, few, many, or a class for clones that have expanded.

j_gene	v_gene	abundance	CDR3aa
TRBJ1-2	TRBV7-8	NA	CASSDTGVNYGYTF
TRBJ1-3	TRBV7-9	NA	CASSSDISGNTIYF
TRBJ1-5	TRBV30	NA	CAWSDQGGNQPQHF
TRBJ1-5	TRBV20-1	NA	CSASRAESNQPQHF
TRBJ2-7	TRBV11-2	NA	CASSSPTPAGVQYF
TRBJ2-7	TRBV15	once	CATSRDLHGSTEQYF
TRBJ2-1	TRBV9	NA	CASSVVPITPGLAGGPYEQFF
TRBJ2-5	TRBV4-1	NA	CASSQVRGTGQETQYF
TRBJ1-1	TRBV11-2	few	CASRTTGRTEAFF
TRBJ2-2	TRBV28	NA	CASSLAGRATGELFF
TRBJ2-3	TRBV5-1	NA	CASRFGATSTDTQYF
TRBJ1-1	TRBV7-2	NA	CASSFRFRANTEAFF
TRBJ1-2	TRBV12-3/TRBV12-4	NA	CASSRGFEYTF
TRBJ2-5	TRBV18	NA	CASSPVSGGLRRETQYF
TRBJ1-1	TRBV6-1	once	CASSELGPVHTEAFF
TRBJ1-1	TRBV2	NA	CASSVSRDAFF
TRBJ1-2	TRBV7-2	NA	CASSLRPTGTNYGYTF
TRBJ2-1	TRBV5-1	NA	CASSLDSYLSYNEQFF
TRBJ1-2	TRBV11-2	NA	CASSPRTGGDYGYTF
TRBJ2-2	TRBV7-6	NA	CASRSSGGGDTGELFF
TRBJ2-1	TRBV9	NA	CASSVGGAGVFNEQFF